A selection of T cell receptor beta chains follows, all from one sample in a study of blood T cell repertoires in COVID-19. Only in-frame clones appear in the TCRdb table, and some are missing; sequencing was by immunoSEQ multiplex PCR. The table shows 250,000 to 300,000 clones, with roughly nine tenths occurring only once. Sequenced input: PBMCs or T cells enriched from blood (not recorded which). These TCRs come from a human donor in a cohort exposed to, infected with or recovered from COVID-19 (not recorded which). The donor label of this sample is uncertain. The CDR3 runs from the conserved cysteine through the conserved F or W. The order of the fields is clone size, J gene, V gene, D gene, CDR3 protein, CDR3 DNA. D genes are given only for firm matches. Not all rows give a size; the values are once, few, many and, for expanded clones, a class.

size: NA
J: TRBJ1-6
V: TRBV9
D: NA
CDR3: CASSVLQGPSYNSPLHF
DNA: TGTGCCAGCAGCGTACTACAGGGACCCTCCTATAATTCACCCCTCCACTTT

size: NA
J: TRBJ1-5
V: TRBV9
D: NA
CDR3: CASSVDGRADQPQHF
DNA: TGTGCCAGCAGCGTAGACGGGAGGGCCGATCAGCCCCAGCATTTT

size: NA
J: TRBJ1-4
V: TRBV11-2
D: TRBD1
CDR3: CASSPKEGQGISTNEKLFF
DNA: TGTGCCAGCAGCCCAAAAGAGGGACAGGGGATTTCAACTAATGAAAAACTGTTTTTT

size: once
J: TRBJ2-7
V: TRBV14
D: NA
CDR3: CASSPGISYEQYF
DNA: TGTGCCAGCAGCCCCGGGATCTCCTACGAGCAGTACTTC

size: NA
J: TRBJ2-1
V: TRBV19
D: NA
CDR3: CASSIWGHDNNEQFF
DNA: TGTGCCAGTAGTATTTGGGGGCACGATAACAATGAGCAGTTCTTC

size: NA
J: TRBJ1-5
V: TRBV30
D: NA
CDR3: CAWRGPTDSNQPQHF
DNA: TGTGCCTGGAGGGGCCCGACAGATAGCAATCAGCCCCAGCATTTT

size: NA
J: TRBJ2-6
V: TRBV9
D: NA
CDR3: CASSVAGSGANVLTF
DNA: TGTGCCAGCAGCGTAGCGGGCTCTGGGGCCAACGTCCTGACTTTC

size: NA
J: TRBJ1-1
V: TRBV7-3
D: NA
CDR3: CASSPDSNTEAFF
DNA: TGTGCCAGCAGCCCAGACAGTAACACTGAAGCTTTCTTT

size: NA
J: TRBJ1-5
V: TRBV19
D: TRBD1
CDR3: CASSMAGGSNQPQHF
DNA: TGTGCCAGTAGTATGGCAGGGGGTAGCAATCAGCCCCAGCATTTT

size: once
J: TRBJ1-5
V: TRBV2
D: NA
CDR3: CASSDDGSNQPQHF
DNA: TGTGCCAGCAGCGACGACGGGTCCAATCAGCCCCAGCATTTT

size: NA
J: TRBJ1-1
V: TRBV4-1
D: NA
CDR3: CASSQPRSGKDTEAFF
DNA: TGCGCCAGCAGCCAACCCCGATCGGGTAAGGACACTGAAGCTTTCTTT

size: NA
J: TRBJ2-3
V: TRBV7-2
D: NA
CDR3: CASSPRGAASTDTQYF
DNA: TGTGCCAGCAGCCCCAGGGGGGCAGCTAGCACAGATACGCAGTATTTT

size: NA
J: TRBJ2-1
V: TRBV5-8
D: NA
CDR3: CASSLDSSYNEQFF
DNA: TGTGCCAGCAGCCTGGACAGTTCCTACAATGAGCAGTTCTTC

size: NA
J: TRBJ2-3
V: TRBV30
D: TRBD2
CDR3: CSLAGGADTQYF
DNA: TGTTCCCTAGCGGGGGGGGCAGATACGCAGTATTTT

size: NA
J: TRBJ2-3
V: TRBV5-6
D: TRBD2
CDR3: CASSHTSGGDIRQYF
DNA: TGTGCCAGCAGCCACACTAGCGGGGGGGACATACGCCAGTATTTT

size: NA
J: TRBJ1-4
V: TRBV18
D: TRBD1
CDR3: CASSPGQGINEKLFF
DNA: TGTGCCAGCTCACCAGGACAGGGTATTAATGAAAAACTGTTTTTT

size: NA
J: TRBJ2-3
V: TRBV11-2
D: NA
CDR3: CASRPGLRTDTQYF
DNA: TGTGCCAGCAGGCCGGGACTTCGCACAGATACGCAGTATTTT

size: NA
J: TRBJ2-2
V: TRBV7-3
D: TRBD2
CDR3: CASSVTSGGPANTGELFF
DNA: TGTGCCAGCAGTGTAACTAGCGGGGGGCCAGCGAACACCGGGGAGCTGTTTTTT

size: NA
J: TRBJ2-1
V: TRBV4-3
D: NA
CDR3: CASSQEAGTYNEQFF
DNA: TGCGCCAGCAGCCAAGAAGCAGGGACCTACAATGAGCAGTTCTTC

size: once
J: TRBJ1-1
V: TRBV19
D: NA
CDR3: CASSSGEGIAEAFF
DNA: TGTGCCAGTAGTTCCGGGGAGGGGATCGCTGAAGCTTTCTTT

size: NA
J: TRBJ1-4
V: TRBV5-5
D: NA
CDR3: CASSLAPAVSEKLFF
DNA: TGTGCCAGCAGCTTGGCCCCGGCGGTGTCTGAAAAACTGTTTTTT

size: once
J: TRBJ2-3
V: TRBV24-1
D: TRBD1
CDR3: CATSDRTGEPTDTQYF
DNA: TGTGCCACCAGTGACCGGACAGGCGAGCCCACAGATACGCAGTATTTT

size: once
J: TRBJ2-3
V: TRBV11-2
D: NA
CDR3: CASSPRTFTGTSTDTQYF
DNA: TGTGCCAGCAGCCCAAGGACATTCACCGGGACTAGCACAGATACGCAGTATTTT

size: NA
J: TRBJ2-7
V: TRBV7-2
D: NA
CDR3: CASSLAGPGGEQYF
DNA: TGTGCCAGCAGCTTAGCGGGCCCAGGAGGCGAGCAGTACTTC

size: NA
J: TRBJ2-1
V: TRBV12-5
D: TRBD2
CDR3: CASGLLAGGSYNEQFF
DNA: TGTGCTAGTGGTCTTTTAGCGGGGGGTTCCTACAATGAGCAGTTCTTC

size: NA
J: TRBJ2-1
V: TRBV19
D: NA
CDR3: CASSPDWEGGNEQFF
DNA: TGTGCCAGTAGCCCCGACTGGGAGGGGGGCAATGAGCAGTTCTTC

size: NA
J: TRBJ2-1
V: TRBV7-9
D: TRBD2
CDR3: CASSLVASGEQFF
DNA: TGTGCCAGCAGCTTAGTGGCTAGCGGTGAGCAGTTCTTC

size: NA
J: TRBJ2-2
V: TRBV24-1
D: TRBD1
CDR3: CATSDFRDSLRRSTGELFF
DNA: TGTGCCACCAGTGATTTTAGGGACAGCCTACGGAGATCCACCGGGGAGCTGTTTTTT

size: NA
J: TRBJ1-2
V: TRBV19
D: NA
CDR3: CASREKTGQKHYGYTF
DNA: TGTGCCAGTAGGGAGAAAACAGGGCAGAAACACTATGGCTACACCTTC

size: NA
J: TRBJ1-1
V: TRBV9
D: TRBD1
CDR3: CASSVLTGDTEAFF
DNA: TGTGCCAGCAGCGTCTTGACAGGGGACACTGAAGCTTTCTTT

size: NA
J: TRBJ2-2
V: TRBV11-2
D: NA
CDR3: CASSLGRTGELFF
DNA: TGTGCCAGCAGCTTGGGCCGTACCGGGGAGCTGTTTTTT

size: NA
J: TRBJ1-2
V: TRBV9
D: TRBD1
CDR3: CASTPGQGHSYGYTF
DNA: TGTGCCAGCACACCGGGACAGGGTCACAGCTATGGCTACACCTTC

size: NA
J: TRBJ1-1
V: TRBV6-5
D: NA
CDR3: CASRARQTYTEAFF
DNA: TGTGCCAGCAGGGCGAGACAGACTTACACTGAAGCTTTCTTT

size: NA
J: TRBJ1-6
V: TRBV9
D: NA
CDR3: CASARGNSPLHF
DNA: TGTGCCAGCGCCCGGGGGAATTCACCCCTCCACTTT

size: NA
J: TRBJ1-1
V: TRBV7-8
D: NA
CDR3: CASSLARAGEAFF
DNA: TGTGCCAGCAGCTTGGCGCGGGCAGGAGAAGCTTTCTTT

size: NA
J: TRBJ2-1
V: TRBV27
D: TRBD2
CDR3: CASRYGGGPGEQFF
DNA: TGTGCCAGCAGATACGGCGGGGGGCCTGGTGAGCAGTTCTTC

size: NA
J: TRBJ1-5
V: TRBV5-1
D: TRBD1
CDR3: CASSPGQGTGNQPQHF
DNA: TGCGCCAGCAGCCCGGGACAGGGCACGGGCAATCAGCCCCAGCATTTT

size: NA
J: TRBJ1-1
V: TRBV18
D: TRBD1
CDR3: CASSPPGQGFTEAFF
DNA: TGTGCCAGCTCACCTCCGGGACAGGGTTTCACTGAAGCTTTCTTT

size: NA
J: TRBJ2-2
V: TRBV3-1/TRBV3-2
D: TRBD1
CDR3: CASQEGASTGELFF
DNA: TGTGCCAGCCAAGAGGGGGCGAGCACCGGGGAGCTGTTTTTT

size: NA
J: TRBJ1-3
V: TRBV7-9
D: NA
CDR3: CASSLGQASSGNTIYF
DNA: TGTGCCAGCAGCTTAGGACAGGCCAGCTCTGGAAACACCATATATTTT

size: NA
J: TRBJ1-4
V: TRBV6-5
D: NA
CDR3: CASSYSAGREKLFF
DNA: TGTGCCAGCAGTTACTCGGCAGGGCGTGAAAAACTGTTTTTT

size: NA
J: TRBJ2-3
V: TRBV24-1
D: NA
CDR3: CATSGGPADTQYF
DNA: TGTGCCACCAGTGGGGGCCCCGCAGATACGCAGTATTTT